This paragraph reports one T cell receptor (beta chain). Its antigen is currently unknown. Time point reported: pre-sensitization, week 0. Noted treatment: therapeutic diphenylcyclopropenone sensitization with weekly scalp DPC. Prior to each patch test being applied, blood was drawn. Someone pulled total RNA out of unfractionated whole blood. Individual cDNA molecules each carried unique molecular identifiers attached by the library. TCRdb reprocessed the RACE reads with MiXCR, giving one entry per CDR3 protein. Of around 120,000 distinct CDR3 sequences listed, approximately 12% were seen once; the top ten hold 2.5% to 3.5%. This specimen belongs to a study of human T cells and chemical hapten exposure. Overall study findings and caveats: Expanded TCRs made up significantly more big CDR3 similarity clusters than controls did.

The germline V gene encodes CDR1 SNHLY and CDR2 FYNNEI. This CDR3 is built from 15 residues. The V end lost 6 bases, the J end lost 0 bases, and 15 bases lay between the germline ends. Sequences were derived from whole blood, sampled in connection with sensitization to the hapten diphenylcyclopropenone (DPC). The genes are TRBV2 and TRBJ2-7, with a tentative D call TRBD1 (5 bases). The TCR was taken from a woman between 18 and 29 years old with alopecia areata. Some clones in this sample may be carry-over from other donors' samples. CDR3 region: CASSARVLSSYEQYF. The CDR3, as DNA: TGTGCCAGCAGCGCCAGGGTCTTGAGCTCCTACGAGCAGTACTTC.